This TCR beta chain emerged from a study of low-dose radiotherapy and immunotherapy resistance in tumors. Documented time point: before trial treatment. Each donor was administered nivolumab, ipilimumab, aspirin, low-dose cyclophosphamide and low-dose radiotherapy. A constant-region primer paired with the V-primer adapter amplified TCRs over about 19 PCR cycles. TCRdb redid the calling of the reads with MiXCR, one entry per CDR3 protein. The sample shows about 50,000 distinct CDR3 sequences, about 11% of them seen only once. This clonotype was picked up many times. This clonotype was sampled from a female donor with ovarian cancer. This sample comprised PBMCs, obtained before treatment.

Here the CDR3 DNA reads TGTGCCAGCAGCCAAGCTGTCAGAATCTACGAGCAGTACTTC. Translation: CASSQAVRIYEQYF. This chain links TRBV11-2 with TRBJ2-7; D unresolved. V was pared by 5 bases and J by 3 bases, with 14 bases between. Germline assignment: CDR1 SGHAT and CDR2 FQNNGV. CDR3 size: 14 residues.